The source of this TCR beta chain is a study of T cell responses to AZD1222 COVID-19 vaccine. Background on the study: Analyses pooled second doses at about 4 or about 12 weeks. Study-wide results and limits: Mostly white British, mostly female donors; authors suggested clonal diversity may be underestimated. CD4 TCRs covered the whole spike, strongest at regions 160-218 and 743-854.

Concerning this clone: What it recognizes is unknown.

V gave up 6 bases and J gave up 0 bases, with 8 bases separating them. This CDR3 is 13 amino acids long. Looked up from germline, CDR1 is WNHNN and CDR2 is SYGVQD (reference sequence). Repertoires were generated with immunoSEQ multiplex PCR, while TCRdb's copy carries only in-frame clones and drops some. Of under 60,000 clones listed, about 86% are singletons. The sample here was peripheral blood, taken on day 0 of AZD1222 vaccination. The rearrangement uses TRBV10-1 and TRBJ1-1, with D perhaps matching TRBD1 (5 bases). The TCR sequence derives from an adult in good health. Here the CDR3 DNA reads TGCGCCAGCAGAGGGACGCTGAACACTGAAGCTTTCTTT. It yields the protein CASRGTLNTEAFF.